This T cell receptor (beta chain) emerged from a study of cytomegalovirus exposure and HLA in healthy donors (dated by TCRdb to about 2017). Context from the whole study: An earlier analysis of approximately 550 of the donors reported 250 to 300 Gb of sequence data and around 120 million unique TCR beta sequences from about 179 million T cells. An early release that covered fewer than 800 HLA-typed donors contained around 300 gigabases of sequencing data and 65 million to 100 million unique TCR sequences. Of the 350 to 400 genotyped donors, 65% to 90% fell in the genetic ancestry cluster associated with self-reported Caucasian donors. The study was designed to test whether signatures of past pathogen exposure could be identified by cataloging public T cell receptors. The study profiled the T cell repertoires of under 850 subjects by immunosequencing and related them to cytomegalovirus serostatus. Besides the first cohort of 666 subjects, a separate validation cohort made up of about 120 different subjects was used. To predict cytomegalovirus infection status, the study combined high-throughput TCR immunosequencing, statistical association of individual TCRs with disease status, and machine learning. A later analysis re-examined previously published TCR beta repertoires from more than 600 donors and added high-resolution HLA genotyping to investigate patterns of TCR occurrence. In the later analysis, no new phenotypic data were used to find candidate immune exposures; instead, reliance was placed on TCR beta sequences and their occurrence across donors. To decide whether each TCR beta V gene segment behaved as functional or pseudogenic, an earlier analysis of some 600 of the donors relied on high-throughput TCR beta sequencing. Donor age, sex, ethnicity and CMV serostatus were compiled together with the repertoire data. A later genetic analysis took genome-wide SNP genotypes for about three fifths of the roughly 670 donors and used that subset as a discovery cohort. Every discovery cohort repertoire had been produced on one sequencing platform. Both class I and class II loci were covered by HLA typing, at four-digit resolution. The number of donors typed differed by locus, with about 629-630 for A, B, C, DRB1 and DQB1, 522 for DQA1, some 570 for DPA1, and some 450 for DPB1. Four or five DR-DQ haplotypes were handled as single units for association and clustering, since linkage in the cohort was strong. Across under 500 genotyped donors of the cohort, an average of about 200,000 unique TCR beta nucleotide sequences per donor were sequenced, and 15% to 20% of those sequences were non-productive.

V gives up 3 bases and J gives up 2 bases, and the segment between their germline ends measures 10 bases. From the cysteine up to the phenylalanine, the CDR3 has a length of 14 residues. Only CDR3 DNA is held: 42 bases, read in frame from base 1. As encoded in the germline V gene, CDR1 is KGHSH while CDR2 is LQKENI. The cohort was made up of 500 to 850 healthy bone marrow donors. All cohort members were sampled while nominally healthy, although unrecorded immune exposures were likely present. The donor tested CMV seropositive and was one of the 289 seropositive cohort members. Every donor gave a peripheral blood sample, and the peripheral blood mononuclear cells from that sample were used for TCR beta sequencing. Genomic DNA extraction from the blood cell samples was performed with the Qiagen DNeasy Blood Extraction Kit. The library was made by the immunoSEQ multiplex PCR assay. The multiplex PCR relied on a mix of 60 forward primers for TCR Vbeta segments and 13 reverse primers for TCR Jbeta segments. Amplification of the CDR3 region of rearranged TCR beta genes was performed with a multiplex PCR assay on genomic DNA. The amplified TCR beta libraries were sequenced on the Illumina HiSeq System as 87-base-pair reads. Per the original workflow: A later analysis tallied roughly 78 million unique TCR beta chains across the 700 or so repertoires, and approximately 9.9 million of those chains were shared by two or more donors. A nearest-neighbor algorithm error-corrected the raw reads and collapsed the reads into unique sequences, merging closely related sequences to remove PCR and sequencing errors. CDR3 sequences were aligned to IMGT reference sequences to assign V, D and J gene segments. Each retained sequence needed at least a six-nucleotide match to both a V gene segment and a J gene segment. Rearrangements were called productive when the CDR3 lacked stop codons and stayed in frame with V and J; all others were non-productive. Following IMGT convention, CDR3 was defined as the stretch from the second conserved V-encoded cysteine to the conserved J-encoded phenylalanine. The earlier analysis of some 550 of the donors excluded any sequence lacking an unambiguous match to a single V gene segment. An earlier analysis of 500 to 600 of the donors classified V segments as functional when productive rearrangements were above 56.7% and as segregating when the standard deviation between donors was above 5%. A statistical classification framework was developed to diagnose cytomegalovirus status using the catalog of TCR beta chain sequences. A later analysis assigned V and J genes by comparing TCR nucleotide sequences with IMGT/GENE-DB human TR gene sequences. A later analysis assigned CDR3 sequences and most-parsimonious VDJ recombination scenarios with the TCRdist pipeline. A later analysis defined each TCR beta chain by its CDR3 amino acid sequence plus V-gene family, and excluded reads lacking a unique V-gene family. A later analysis removed 500 to 600 highly shared, low-generation-probability nucleotide sequences to deal with suspected cross-contamination and a sequencing artifact. For each public chain, a later analysis derived a clonal expansion index from normalized ranks of inferred template counts within each repertoire. In a later analysis, generation probabilities were computed with a VDJ recombination model fitted to out-of-frame rearrangements, and the resulting probabilities were checked against IGoR. Hypergeometric tests were used in a later analysis to score TCR-TCR, TCR-HLA and TCR-CMV co-occurrence, with a repertoire-size bias correction applied to the TCR pairs. False discovery rates were estimated in a later analysis by permuting HLA or CMV assignments 20 times. In a later analysis, co-occurring TCRs were grouped using DBSCAN, and TCRdist sequence similarity was added for clustering within HLA-allele-positive subsets. Repertoires with fewer than 30,000 or more than 120,000 public chains were left out of co-occurrence clustering, as were a handful of repertoires with anomalous nucleotide sharing. This immuneACCESS table, as held by TCRdb, lists in-frame sequences with V and J called but not all clones. Of the missing ones, under half trace to an unresolved V gene in checked studies; the others have no known cause. Clone size and V and J calls were adopted from that table, with D and trimming inferred from the DNA. Here the sample has about 120,000 clones; over 75% occur a single time. The ten largest clones take up roughly 4% of the sample.

Of note for this clone: No antigen is known for it. Per-base quality was not reported, and no clone a single base away is much larger than it.

The paper's findings and limits, for the study overall: According to a later analysis, TCR association rates differed among HLA loci, with DRB1 alleles showing the most associated TCRs and HLA-C alleles showing the fewest. Compared with the approximately 710-donor mean, donors in an Asian-associated ancestry cluster had fewer N-insertions in productive TCRs, according to a later genetic analysis. A later analysis found that most CMV-associated TCR beta chains appeared HLA-restricted, with HLA associations seemingly driven largely by CMV exposure. A further reported finding was that TCR beta sequences accurately predicted the HLA-A and HLA-B alleles for most subjects in the first cohort. Over 15 rarely observed V segments, including chromosome 9 orphons, were excluded from the earlier analysis of about 600 of the donors because counts were too low. Because HLA typing was unavailable for some donors at each locus, only the typed subset was used in association tests. A group of highly shared sequence variants was considered likely to be a technical artifact of the sequencing pipeline. Assigning TCR associations to individual alleles was difficult when HLA alleles, especially DR and DQ, strongly co-occurred. According to a later analysis, parvovirus B19, influenza, CMV and Epstein-Barr virus appeared linked to several top co-occurrence clusters. Broadly in line with IMGT annotations, most TCR beta V segments showed up in productive rearrangements about 87% or about 30% of the time in an earlier analysis of 450 to 600 of the donors. For the cohort, immune exposure information was limited to CMV serostatus. In a later analysis, HLA-associated TCR beta chains showed more clonal expansion and lower generation probabilities than non-associated chains that were equally common. The authors suggested that the approach could potentially be extended to other disease states and immunological phenotypes. Linkage disequilibrium might explain the correlated functional status among segregating V segments, but an unknown experimental factor could not be ruled out. Roughly uniform sequencing depth across donors was assumed in presence/absence analyses, although this assumption may not hold. An association between a missense DCLRE1C variant and V-gene and J-gene trimming of TCR beta chains was found in a later genetic analysis and replicated in an independent cohort. Specific HLA alleles were associated with 15,000 to 20,000 TCR beta sequences at a false discovery rate of 0.05 in a later analysis. A total of roughly 160 TCR beta chains were listed by the study as associated with cytomegalovirus. The cohort was sequenced for TCR beta chains only, and without alpha or paired-chain data the features that could be detected were limited. A few of the identified cytomegalovirus-associated TCR beta chains were confirmed in vitro to be specific for cytomegalovirus antigens. Most TCR sequences were observed very rarely across donors, whereas some public TCRs were present in many individuals. Some IMGT-functional V segments, including TRBV6-2 and TRBV6-3, could not be told apart with the 87-base-pair reads, so those segments were excluded. The classifier was reported to diagnose cytomegalovirus status with high specificity and sensitivity in both the original and validation cohorts.

The TCR comes from a man aged 18 to 30 in good health and CMV-seropositive. This sequence uses TRBV18 and TRBJ1-2, with no D gene named confidently. Sequencing input: PBMCs. The CDR3 reads CASSPSGENYGYTF. The nucleotide sequence is given as TGTGCCAGCTCACCGAGTGGGGAGAACTATGGCTACACCTTC.